These T cell receptor beta chains were read from a single sample in a study of blood T cell repertoires in COVID-19. Libraries were prepared by immunoSEQ multiplex PCR; TCRdb keeps only in-frame clonotypes and omits some of them. The sample lists roughly 200,000 clones, around 85% occurring once. Sequencing used PBMCs or T cells enriched from blood (not recorded which). The receptors were gathered from a man aged 40-55 years who had recovered from COVID-19. CDR3s include the opening cysteine and the closing phenylalanine or tryptophan. A D gene is named only where the DNA matches it firmly. Clone size is not always given. Where it is, it says once, few, many or a class for expanded clones.

v_gene	d_gene	j_gene	abundance	CDR3nt	CDR3aa
TRBV28	.	TRBJ1-1	.	TGTGCCAGCAGTTTCAGGGGTTATGACACTGAAGCTTTCTTT	CASSFRGYDTEAFF
TRBV30	.	TRBJ1-2	.	TGTGCCTGGATTCGGGGTGCGGACTATGGCTACACCTTC	CAWIRGADYGYTF
TRBV24-1	TRBD1	TRBJ2-2	.	TGTGCCACCAGTGGCGGCCAGGGGGTGGCCGGGGAGCTGTTTTTT	CATSGGQGVAGELFF
TRBV7-3	TRBD2	TRBJ2-1	once	TGTGCCAGCGAGAGAGGAGGGACTAGCGGGAAGCTATACAATGAGCAGTTCTTC	CASERGGTSGKLYNEQFF
TRBV30	TRBD2	TRBJ2-7	.	TGTGCCTGGAGTGTAAGCGGGGTGGGGGAGCCGTACTTC	CAWSVSGVGEPYF
TRBV4-3	TRBD2	TRBJ2-1	.	TGCGCCAGCAGCCAGGGATTGCGGGCACTAGCGGGGGACCCCTACAATGAGCAGTTCTTC	CASSQGLRALAGDPYNEQFF
TRBV11-2	TRBD2	TRBJ2-3	once	TGTGCCAGCAGCTTAGCCCCCCTAGCGGGAGGTAGCACAGATACGCAGTATTTT	CASSLAPLAGGSTDTQYF
TRBV30	TRBD2	TRBJ2-2	.	TGTGCCTGGAGTGTAGCGGGAGGGGACACCGGGGAGCTGTTTTTT	CAWSVAGGDTGELFF
TRBV18	.	TRBJ1-5	.	TGTGCCAGCTCCCCCACCAAAGACAGTGCCCAGCATTTT	CASSPTKDSAQHF
TRBV7-3	.	TRBJ1-1	.	TGTGCCAGCAGCTTACACCTTGACAGATACAACACTGAAGCTTTCTTT	CASSLHLDRYNTEAFF
TRBV19	.	TRBJ2-7	.	TGTGCCACTACCCCGGGGACATCCCCAAAATACGAGCAGTACTTC	CATTPGTSPKYEQYF
TRBV27	TRBD1	TRBJ2-3	.	TGTGCCAGCAGCTTCAATGACAGGGTCAGGGAGTATTTT	CASSFNDRVREYF
TRBV29-1	.	TRBJ2-7	.	TGCAGCGTTGTGGAGGTACGGTCCTACGAGCAGTACTTC	CSVVEVRSYEQYF
TRBV5-4	.	TRBJ2-1	.	TGTGCCAGCAGCGCCGGGACTTCGGGAGTCTATGAGCAGTTCTTC	CASSAGTSGVYEQFF
TRBV10-3	.	TRBJ2-7	few	TGTGCCATCAGTGGTTTTTCTAACCTTACGCCCTCCTACGAGCAGTACTTC	CAISGFSNLTPSYEQYF
TRBV29-1	TRBD2	TRBJ2-7	.	TGCAGCGTTGAAACCCTCGAGATAGCGGGGGATGTCTCCTACGAGCAGTACTTC	CSVETLEIAGDVSYEQYF
TRBV12-3/TRBV12-4	.	TRBJ1-1	.	TGTGCCAGCAGTCGATCCCCGGGACTTGAAGCTTTCTTT	CASSRSPGLEAFF
TRBV27	TRBD2	TRBJ2-5	.	TGTGCCAGCAGTTTAGGACTAGCGGGAGGAGAGACCCAGTACTTC	CASSLGLAGGETQYF
TRBV19	TRBD1	TRBJ1-2	.	TGTGCCAGTAGTATCTCAATAAGGGGGACAGGGTCCGGCTACACCTTC	CASSISIRGTGSGYTF
TRBV4-2	.	TRBJ1-4	.	TGTGCCAGCAGCCAAGGCGACAGTTATAATGAAAAACTGTTTTTT	CASSQGDSYNEKLFF
TRBV29-1	TRBD1	TRBJ2-7	.	TGCAGCGTTGCTTTCAGGGGGCTTGGCGAGCAGTACTTC	CSVAFRGLGEQYF
TRBV29-1	.	TRBJ2-3	.	TGCAGCGTTGTACAGGGGGGGGCAGATACGCAGTATTTT	CSVVQGGADTQYF
TRBV7-9	.	TRBJ2-5	.	TGTGCCAGCAGCTTCCGGACAGAAGAGACCCAGTACTTC	CASSFRTEETQYF
TRBV5-1	.	TRBJ1-3	few	TGCGCCAGCAGCTTTGGTAGCTCTGGAAACACCATATATTTT	CASSFGSSGNTIYF
TRBV5-4	TRBD1	TRBJ1-2	few	TGTGCCAGCAGCGGGACGGGACAGCGCTATGGCTACACCTTC	CASSGTGQRYGYTF
TRBV7-2	.	TRBJ2-2	few	TGTGCCAGCAGCACTTACACCGGGGAGCTGTTTTTT	CASSTYTGELFF
TRBV11-2	.	TRBJ2-1	.	TGTGCCAGCAGCTTAGACGGGATAGCCTACAATGAGCAGTTCTTC	CASSLDGIAYNEQFF
TRBV5-5	.	TRBJ1-1	few	TGTGCCAGCAGCCGGCTAGGACAAGCCGAGGCTGAAGCTTTCTTT	CASSRLGQAEAEAFF
TRBV30	.	TRBJ2-1	.	TGTGCCTGGAGTCGAGGAGGGGTCAATGAGCAGTTCTTC	CAWSRGGVNEQFF
TRBV9	TRBD1	TRBJ1-4	.	TGTGCCAGCAGCGGGACAGGAGGGACTAATGAAAAACTGTTTTTT	CASSGTGGTNEKLFF
TRBV6-5	.	TRBJ2-5	once	TGTGCCAGCAGTTACTCGGGGGCGGATCAAGAGACCCAGTACTTC	CASSYSGADQETQYF
TRBV18	.	TRBJ1-1	.	TGTGCCAGCTCGGCGGACAGTTTAATGAACACTGAAGCTTTCTTT	CASSADSLMNTEAFF
TRBV15	.	TRBJ1-5	.	TGTGCCACCAGCAGAGTGGGCAGGAGCAATCAGCCCCAGCATTTT	CATSRVGRSNQPQHF
TRBV7-8	TRBD1	TRBJ1-5	.	TGTGCCAGCACCACCAGGGGGATTGAAGGCAATCAGCCCCAGCATTTT	CASTTRGIEGNQPQHF
TRBV19	.	TRBJ1-5	.	TGTGTCCTAGAATCTAGCAATCAGCCCCAGCATTTT	CVLESSNQPQHF
TRBV28	TRBD2	TRBJ2-3	.	TGTGCCAGCAGTCCCCTAGCGGGAGGATTCACAGATACGCAGTATTTT	CASSPLAGGFTDTQYF